These 21 T cell receptor beta chains came from one sample sequenced in a study of blood T cells in healthy people across ages. With a J-beta primer mix and a sample-barcoded 5' primer, a second PCR ran roughly 6 to 11 cycles. TCRdb analysed the 5' RACE reads with MiXCR anew, one entry per CDR3 protein. The sample contains fewer than 800,000 distinct CDR3 sequences, around a fifth of which appear only once. The material sequenced was blood. The receptors originated from a man in his 70s in good health.

This chain links TRBV19 with TRBJ1-5; D is possibly TRBD1 (5 bases). With 2 bases removed from V and 7 bases from J, the gap between germline ends came to 15 bases. In germline, CDR1 is LNHDA, CDR2 SQIVND (reference sequence). This CDR3 comprises 15 residues. CDR3 DNA sequence: TGTGCCAGTAGTATATCGGGGACTCCGTCCCAGCCCCAGCATTTT. Its protein product is CASSISGTPSQPQHF.

This clonotype was seen a few times. The V call is TRBV7-9, the J call TRBJ2-5; 7 nucleotides agree with TRBD2. The end of the DNA is better explained by TRBJ2-7, so the J call may be wrong. In germline, CDR1 is SEHNR, CDR2 FQNEAQ (reference sequence). This CDR3 comprises 15 residues. The CDR3 DNA reads as TGTGCCAGCAGCTCTATAGCGGGCTCTTCCTACGAGCAGTACTTC. Amino acid sequence: CASSSIAGSSYEQYF.

In this sample, this clonotype turned up a few times. The J gene is TRBJ2-3, the V gene TRBV28; 9 bases line up with TRBD1. CDR3 length: 14 amino acids. With 5 bases clipped from V and 6 bases from J, the junction kept 6 bases outside the gene matches. The germline V gene encodes CDR1 MDHEN and CDR2 SYDVKM. Here the CDR3 reads CASSAGTGRDTQYF. The DNA for the CDR3 is TGTGCCAGCAGTGCGGGGACAGGGAGGGATACGCAGTATTTT.

As for this clonotype: Since a much larger clone is just one base distant, this may be a read error. The chain couples TRBV27 to TRBJ2-5; 11 bases fit TRBD2. This CDR3 is 14 amino acids long. Germline V gene lookup returns CDR1 MNHEY and CDR2 SMNVEV (reference sequence). Trimming removed 8 bases from V and 2 bases from J; junction bases left unmatched: 4. The CDR3 is CASGTSGSQETQYF. CDR3 DNA: TGTGCCAGCGGGACTAGCGGATCTCAAGAGACCCAGTACTTC.

The chain is built from TRBV20-1 and TRBJ2-1; D is tentatively TRBD1 or TRBD2 (6 bases each). The end of the DNA fits TRBJ2-5 better, so the J call may be wrong. CDR3 size: 15 residues. The germline V gene encodes CDR1 DFQATT and CDR2 SNEGSKA (reference sequence). CDR3 in amino acids: CSASREGGMRETQYF. The CDR3 nucleotides read TGCAGTGCTTCCCGAGAGGGGGGAATGCGAGAGACCCAGTACTTC.

This clonotype showed up just a few times. V and J are TRBV7-2 and TRBJ1-2, with TRBD1 identical over 10 bases. V trimming: 6 bases; J trimming: 7 bases; junction bases outside the gene matches: 5. Germline assignment: CDR1 SGHTA and CDR2 FQGNSA. This CDR3 spans 13 amino acids. The CDR3 coding sequence is TGTGCCAGCAGGTCCGGGACAGGGGTTGGCTACACCTTC. It encodes CASRSGTGVGYTF.

This clonotype was counted a few times. The V call is TRBV5-1, the J call TRBJ2-5; TRBD2 might be the D (5 bases). The CDR3 is 16 residues long. Germline CDR1 reads SGHRS; CDR2 reads YFSETQ. V was trimmed by 0 bases and J by 6 bases, leaving 18 bases between them. The CDR3 reads CASSLAADPTRKTQYF. CDR3 bases: TGCGCCAGCAGCTTGGCAGCGGACCCCACTAGAAAGACCCAGTACTTC. Full variable domain (missing parts from reference TRBV5-1 and TRBJ2-5): KAGVTQTPRYLIKTRGQQVTLSCSPISGHRSVSWYQQTPGQGLQFLFEYFSETQRNKGNFPGRFSGRQFSNSRSEMNVSTLELGDSALYLCASSLAADPTRKTQYFGPGTRLLVL.

In its sample, this clonotype was seen once. The chain has TRBV28 and TRBJ2-5, with 11 nucleotides matching TRBD2. The CDR3 has 11 amino acids. The ends lost 7 bases at V and 13 bases at J; junction bases unmatched: 5. The V gene's germline CDR1 is MDHEN and CDR2 SYDVKM. For the CDR3, the DNA is TGTGCCAGCAATTCCCTAGCGGGAGGGTACTTC. This codes for CASNSLAGGYF. Supplemented by reference TRBV28 and TRBJ2-5, the full variable domain reads DVKVTQSSRYLVKRTGEKVFLECVQDMDHENMFWYRQDPGLGLRLIYFSYDVKMKEKGDIPEGYSVSREKKERFSLILESASTNQTSMYLCASNSLAGGYFGPGTRLLVL.

The CDR3 spells CASRHSSGGSGNEQFF. The CDR3 nucleotides read TGTGCCAGCAGACACTCCTCGGGAGGCTCGGGCAATGAGCAGTTCTTC. This chain connects TRBV13 to TRBJ2-1; 7 nucleotides line up with TRBD2. Trimming at V came to 6 bases and at J to 6 bases, leaving 14 bases not matched to a gene. The CDR3 is made up of 16 amino acids. Germline CDR1 PRHDT, CDR2 FYEKMQ (reference sequence).

This clonotype was observed at least ten times. V and J are TRBV18 and TRBJ2-1; TRBD1 is a possible D gene (5 bases). The length of the CDR3 is 14 residues. Per the germline V gene, CDR1 is KGHSH and CDR2 is LQKENI. Trimming took off 1 base at V and 5 bases at J, with 9 bases between the two ends. CDR3 residues: CASSPRGRDNEQFF. CDR3 in DNA: TGTGCCAGCTCACCACGGGGCCGGGACAATGAGCAGTTCTTC.

In its sample, this clonotype was seen a few times. The chain uses TRBV4-2 and TRBJ2-5, with D hard to call. The CDR3 loop spans 12 amino acids. Trimming stripped 2 bases from V and 5 bases from J, with 6 bases between. Germline CDR1 reads LGHNA; CDR2 reads YNFKEQ. The CDR3 DNA reads TGTGCCAGCAGCCAAACCGCTGAGACCCAGTACTTC. This gives the protein CASSQTAETQYF.

Many counts were recorded for this clonotype. V and J are TRBV19 and TRBJ1-5; 9 positions agree with TRBD1. The V and J ends lost 5 bases and 5 bases, in that order; junction bases with no gene match: 7. The CDR3 runs 15 residues. Germline-derived CDR1 and CDR2 are LNHDA and SQIVND (reference sequence). CDR3 in DNA: TGTGCCAGTAGTCAACAGGGGGCTGATTATCAGCCCCAGCATTTT. Translation gives CASSQQGADYQPQHF.

This clonotype showed up many times. The chain joins TRBV9 to TRBJ2-7, with a possible D match to TRBD2 (6 bases). Germline V gene sequence: CDR1 SGDLS, CDR2 YYNGEE. The CDR3 is 14 residues long. Trimming stripped 4 bases from V and 6 bases from J, with 17 bases between. The CDR3 coding sequence is TGTGCCAGCAGCCCCCCCGGCGGGGTTATCGAGCAGTACTTC. It yields the protein CASSPPGGVIEQYF.

The chain has TRBV29-1 and TRBJ1-1; no definite D call. CDR3 length: 12 residues. V shed 5 bases and J shed 5 bases, with 12 bases lying between them. Germline V CDR1 and CDR2: SQVTM, ANQGSEA. The CDR3 DNA sequence: TGCAGCGTTACCCATACTCGGACTGAAGCTTTCTTT. Translated: CSVTHTRTEAFF.

The rearrangement joins TRBV20-1 to TRBJ2-5; 9 positions match TRBD2. CDR1 is DFQATT, CDR2 SNEGSKA, per germline (reference sequence). V dropped 5 bases and J dropped 3; count of bases not matched to a gene: 7. The CDR3 runs 14 residues. CDR3 in DNA: TGCAGTGCTCCCCGGACTAGCGTGAAAGAGACCCAGTACTTC. Translated: CSAPRTSVKETQYF.

This clonotype has more than one count but fewer than ten. The V call is TRBV18, the J call TRBJ2-4, with D perhaps TRBD1 (5 bases). Trimming pared 0 bases from V and 0 bases from J, leaving 9 bases between. The germline V gene has CDR1 KGHSH and CDR2 LQKENI. The CDR3 spans 16 residues. The CDR3, as DNA: TGTGCCAGCTCACCACCAGGGGTCCTAGCCAAAAACATTCAGTACTTC. Amino acids: CASSPPGVLAKNIQYF.

This clonotype has ten or more counts. This rearrangement joins TRBV7-9 to TRBJ1-1; 10 bases fit TRBD1. The CDR3 has 14 amino acids. V lost 4 bases, J lost 3 bases, and 2 bases stayed unmatched. Germline lookup yields CDR1 SEHNR and CDR2 FQNEAQ (reference sequence). The CDR3 is CASSWGQGYTEAFF. DNA for the CDR3: TGTGCCAGCAGCTGGGGACAGGGGTACACTGAAGCTTTCTTT.

This clonotype has at least ten counts. The CDR3 sequence: CASSWSGTPTEAFF. CDR3 in DNA: TGTGCCAGCAGCTGGTCCGGGACCCCCACTGAAGCTTTCTTT. This chain connects TRBV7-8 to TRBJ1-1; the D gene is possibly TRBD1 (5 bases). From germline, CDR1 is SGHVS and CDR2 FQNEAQ. The CDR3 consists of 14 residues. The V gene lost 4 bases and the J gene lost 4 bases, with 13 bases spanning the gap.

This clonotype was picked up a small number of times. The V and J genes are TRBV5-1 and TRBJ2-2, with 7 bases that match TRBD2. J was trimmed by 4 bases and V by 4 bases; bases with no gene match: 10. This CDR3 region has 16 residues. Germline V gene data show CDR1 as SGHRS and CDR2 as YFSETQ. The CDR3 reads CASSVGPSGVTGELFF. For the CDR3, the DNA is TGCGCCAGCAGCGTTGGGCCCAGCGGGGTCACCGGGGAGCTGTTTTTT.

This clonotype appeared a few times. This chain's CDR3 is CAIQPGQGSFEQYF. The CDR3 DNA reads TGTGCCATTCAACCGGGACAGGGAAGTTTCGAGCAGTACTTC. The V and J genes are TRBV10-3 and TRBJ2-7; 9 positions agree with TRBD1. The CDR3 loop spans 14 amino acids. The V segment lost 9 bases and the J segment 6 bases; nucleotides outside the gene matches: 12. Germline CDR1 is ENHRY and CDR2 is SYGVKD.

The table lists this clonotype with a few counts. The gene calls are TRBV20-1 and TRBJ2-5; 10 bases agree with TRBD2. The CDR3 is 15 amino acids. V was clipped by 3 bases and J by 1 base; unmatched bases: 5. In germline, CDR1 is DFQATT, CDR2 SNEGSKA (reference sequence). CDR3 in amino acids: CSASLAGAIQETQYF. The CDR3 coding sequence is TGCAGTGCTAGTCTAGCGGGAGCCATCCAAGAGACCCAGTACTTC.